What follows are 27 T cell receptor beta chains derived from one specimen sequenced in a study of blood T cell repertoires in COVID-19. The table came from immunoSEQ multiplex PCR; TCRdb's copy has only in-frame clones and leaves some out. The profile shows more than 100,000 clones, around three quarters of them singletons. Sequencing was done on a sample of peripheral blood. These receptors were collected from a woman older than 75 with acute or convalescent COVID-19.

This clone was observed once. The V call is TRBV18, the J call TRBJ2-1; 12 nucleotides align to TRBD2. Germline loops: CDR1 KGHSH, CDR2 LQKENI. V was clipped by 0 bases and J by 5 bases; unmatched bases: 5. The CDR3 runs 17 residues. CDR3 loop: CASSPPGLAGPNNEQFF. Written as DNA, the CDR3 is TGTGCCAGCTCACCACCCGGACTAGCGGGACCTAACAATGAGCAGTTCTTC. The whole variable domain, filled in from reference TRBV18 and TRBJ2-1, reads NAGVMQNPRHLVRRRGQEARLRCSPMKGHSHVYWYRQLPEEGLKFMVYLQKENIIDESGMPKERFSAEFPKEGPSILRIQQVVRGDSAAYFCASSPPGLAGPNNEQFFGPGTRLTVL.

The rearrangement uses TRBV2 and TRBJ2-7, with 11 positions matching TRBD1. This CDR3 is 15 amino acids long. V lost 5 bases and J lost 1; bases outside the gene matches: 4. Germline loops: CDR1 SNHLY, CDR2 FYNNEI. The CDR3 protein is CASSSGQGASYEQYF. The CDR3 DNA follows: TGTGCCAGCAGTAGCGGACAGGGGGCTTCCTACGAGCAGTACTTC.

The V gene is TRBV27, the J gene TRBJ2-1, with 9 bases fitting TRBD1. J gave up 7 bases and V 5 bases, and 18 bases lay outside the gene matches. Per germline, CDR1 MNHEY and CDR2 SMNVEV (reference sequence). This CDR3 has 18 residues. The CDR3 sequence is CASSTLPLNRGLWNEQFF. CDR3 sequence (DNA): TGTGCCAGCAGTACCCTCCCGCTTAACAGGGGGCTTTGGAATGAGCAGTTCTTC.

On this clone: Additional DNA sequences in this sample encode the identical CDR3. The chain is built from TRBV19 and TRBJ1-6, with 9 bases identical to TRBD1. J lost 9 bases, V lost 4 bases, and 4 bases had no gene match. CDR3 length equals 14 residues. The germline V gene has CDR1 LNHDA and CDR2 SQIVND (reference sequence). In nucleotides, the CDR3 is TGTGCCAGTAGTAGAGACAGGGGGTCTTCACCCCTCCACTTT. Its protein product is CASSRDRGSSPLHF.

The V and J genes are TRBV7-9 and TRBJ1-2; TRBD1 might be the D (5 bases). V gave up 3 bases and J gave up 3 bases, with 11 bases separating them. This CDR3 comprises 14 residues. In germline, CDR1 is SEHNR, CDR2 FQNEAQ (reference sequence). In DNA, the CDR3 is TGTGCCAGCAGCTTGGCGGGGGATGACTATGGCTACACCTTC. Translated: CASSLAGDDYGYTF.

This clone was seen only once. The J gene is TRBJ2-7, the V gene TRBV30, with TRBD2 identical over 16 bases. This CDR3 has 16 amino acids. CDR1 and CDR2 (germline): GTSNPN, SVGIG (reference sequence). Trimming cost V 3 bases and J 6 bases; bases outside gene matches: 8. The CDR3 reads CAWRLGLAGGLSEQYF. The CDR3 DNA reads TGTGCCTGGAGACTGGGACTAGCGGGGGGGCTCTCCGAGCAGTACTTC. Supplemented by reference TRBV30 and TRBJ2-7, the full variable domain reads SQTIHQWPATLVQPVGSPLSLECTVEGTSNPNLYWYRQAAGRGLQLLFYSVGIGQISSEVPQNLSASRPQDRQFILSSKKLLLSDSGFYLCAWRLGLAGGLSEQYFGPGTRLTVT.

This clone occurred once. The chain joins TRBV5-1 to TRBJ2-7; 7 positions agree with TRBD1. Germline CDR1 and CDR2: SGHRS and YFSETQ. The V gene end was trimmed by 4 bases and the J gene end by 7 bases; junction bases not matched to a gene: 20. The CDR3 covers 17 residues. CDR3 protein: CASSPAYLARGLGEQYF. The CDR3 DNA is TGCGCCAGCAGCCCTGCCTACCTGGCTAGGGGGCTGGGAGAGCAGTACTTC.

The V and J genes are TRBV4-1 and TRBJ1-1; 7 bases are a match to TRBD1. Looked up from germline, CDR1 is MGHRA and CDR2 is YSYEKL. The CDR3 has 15 amino acids. Germline trimming cut 4 bases from V and 1 base from J; bases unmatched to any gene: 6. The CDR3 sequence: CASSRSGQRNTEAFF. Written as DNA, the CDR3 is TGCGCCAGCAGCCGATCGGGACAGCGGAACACTGAAGCTTTCTTT.

The rearrangement links TRBV7-2 to TRBJ2-7; D may be TRBD1 (7 bases). The CDR3 is made up of 15 amino acids. The V and J ends lost 1 base and 2 bases respectively, with 12 bases between them. CDR1 is SGHTA, CDR2 FQGNSA, per germline. The chain's CDR3 is CASSLGGRGAYEQYF. As DNA, the CDR3 is TGTGCCAGCAGCTTAGGGGGCAGGGGGGCCTACGAGCAGTACTTC.

V and J are TRBV7-9 and TRBJ1-2; 11 nucleotides match TRBD1. The CDR3 spans 15 residues. CDR1 and CDR2 (germline): SEHNR, FQNEAQ (reference sequence). V shed 4 bases, J shed 8 bases, and the junction held 9 bases outside the gene matches. CDR3 loop: CASSSPGTGGEGYTF. Here the CDR3 DNA reads TGTGCCAGCAGCTCACCCGGGACAGGGGGAGAAGGCTACACCTTC.

The rearrangement joins TRBV6-2 or TRBV6-3 to TRBJ2-4; weak D call: TRBD2 (5 bases). Trimming pared 5 bases from V and 5 bases from J, leaving 16 bases between. Germline V gives CDR1 MNHEY, CDR2 SVGEGT. The CDR3 covers 15 residues. CDR3 protein: CASSKNPGLENIQYF. CDR3 in DNA: TGTGCCAGCAGTAAAAACCCTGGACTGGAAAACATTCAGTACTTC.

CDR3 DNA: TGTGCCAGCTCCATCGCGGGGCTCGTCGATGAGCAGTTCTTC. Protein product: CASSIAGLVDEQFF. The chain uses TRBV2 and TRBJ2-1; maybe TRBD2 (6 bases). Trimming removed 8 bases at V and 8 bases at J, with 19 bases between. The V gene's germline CDR1 is SNHLY and CDR2 FYNNEI. The CDR3 sequence is 14 residues long.

V gene TRBV4-2 combines with J gene TRBJ2-4, with 9 positions matching TRBD2. The CDR3 contains 15 residues. Germline trimming cut 2 bases from V and 4 bases from J; bases unmatched to any gene: 3. The germline V gene encodes CDR1 LGHNA and CDR2 YNFKEQ. The CDR3 nucleotides read TGTGCCAGCAGCCAAAATAGCGGGGGAAAAAACATTCAGTACTTC. Protein product: CASSQNSGGKNIQYF.

The chain links TRBV19 to TRBJ1-2; the match to TRBD1 covers 11 bases. CDR3 length: 16 residues. Trimming removed 6 bases from V and 6 bases from J; junction bases left unmatched: 12. Per the germline V gene, CDR1 is LNHDA and CDR2 is SQIVND (reference sequence). The CDR3 DNA reads as TGTGCCAGTAGGTCCCGGGCTAGGACAGGGGGCGATGGCTACACCTTC. Encoded protein: CASRSRARTGGDGYTF.

This clone was seen only a few times. V and J are TRBV10-3 and TRBJ2-1; 7 nucleotides agree with TRBD2. The CDR3 extends over 15 amino acids. The germline CDR1 and CDR2 sequences are ENHRY and SYGVKD. After removal of 11 bases from V and 1 base from J, the junction contained 11 bases not matched to a gene. The CDR3 region is CASQSPGLSYNEQFF. The CDR3 bases are TGTGCCTCACAGTCCCCGGGACTATCCTACAATGAGCAGTTCTTC.

The chain carries TRBV6-6 and TRBJ1-3; the match to TRBD1 covers 7 bases. This CDR3 contains 14 residues. V lost 6 bases and J lost 2; bases outside the gene matches: 4. Germline V gives CDR1 MNHNY, CDR2 SVGAGI (reference sequence). The CDR3 coding sequence is TGTGCCAGCAGGGGTCAGGGGGCTGGAAACACCATATATTTT. Protein sequence: CASRGQGAGNTIYF.

In this sample, this clone turned up a few times. The J gene is TRBJ1-2, the V gene TRBV30, with 7 bases fitting TRBD1. V was clipped by 3 bases and J by 2 bases; unmatched bases: 3. Per the germline V gene, CDR1 is GTSNPN and CDR2 is SVGIG (reference sequence). The CDR3 is 13 residues long. The CDR3 DNA reads as TGTGCCTGGAGGTACAGGGGCAACTATGGCTACACCTTC. Translated: CAWRYRGNYGYTF.

The rearrangement links TRBV11-2 to TRBJ2-5; 10 positions match TRBD2. With 4 bases clipped from V and 4 bases from J, the junction kept 9 bases outside the gene matches. The germline V gene encodes CDR1 SGHAT and CDR2 FQNNGV. CDR3 length equals 16 residues. The CDR3 reads CASSSGLADTAETQYF. CDR3 sequence (DNA): TGTGCCAGCAGCTCTGGACTAGCGGACACTGCAGAGACCCAGTACTTC.

The rearrangement uses TRBV5-5 and TRBJ2-1; possible D gene TRBD2, 6 bases. The CDR3 totals 16 residues. The germline V gene has CDR1 SGHKS and CDR2 YYEKEE (reference sequence). The V gene lost 2 bases and the J gene lost 7 bases, with 19 bases spanning the gap. The CDR3 DNA reads as TGTGCCAGCAGCTTTATCTCGGGACCGGAGGGAAATGAGCAGTTCTTC. It is translated as CASSFISGPEGNEQFF.

The chain is built from TRBV7-8 and TRBJ1-1; TRBD1 is a possible D gene (5 bases). CDR3 length equals 13 residues. Germline-derived CDR1 and CDR2 are SGHVS and FQNEAQ. The germline V and J ends were trimmed by 5 bases and 1 base, with 8 bases remaining between them. In nucleotides, the CDR3 is TGTGCCAGCAGCGGAGACAGGAACACTGAAGCTTTCTTT. Its protein is CASSGDRNTEAFF.

The CDR3 region is CASSYRDRGGGAYNEQFF. Written as DNA, the CDR3 is TGTGCCAGCAGTTACCGTGACAGGGGGGGTGGCGCCTACAATGAGCAGTTCTTC. The rearrangement links TRBV6-2 or TRBV6-3 to TRBJ2-1; 9 nucleotides align to TRBD1. Germline lookup yields CDR1 MNHEY and CDR2 SVGEGT. The CDR3 has 18 amino acids. Trimming removed 2 bases from V and 2 bases from J; junction bases left unmatched: 10.

This clone is a singleton in its sample. This chain joins TRBV5-5 and TRBJ2-5; the D gene is possibly TRBD1 (5 bases). The germline V gene encodes CDR1 SGHKS and CDR2 YYEKEE (reference sequence). The CDR3 has 14 residues. Between the trimmed V and J ends, which lost 4 bases and 5 bases, there was a span of 15 bases. The CDR3 nucleotides are TGTGCCAGCAGCATTCTGACAGCCGGGGAGACCCAGTACTTC. As protein: CASSILTAGETQYF.

This clone appeared a single time. The chain uses TRBV7-2 and TRBJ2-7; perhaps TRBD1 as D (7 bases). The CDR3 extends over 15 amino acids. CDR1 and CDR2 from the germline V gene are SGHTA and FQGNSA. The germline V and J ends were trimmed by 5 bases and 2 bases, with 16 bases remaining between them. The CDR3 nucleotides are TGTGCCAGCAGCCCACGTCAGGGGGGTCCCTACGAGCAGTACTTC. Translation gives CASSPRQGGPYEQYF.

The J gene is TRBJ2-1, the V gene TRBV24-1, with D hard to call. The CDR3 spans 13 residues. V lost 3 bases, J lost 4 bases, and 6 bases lay in between. Per the germline V gene, CDR1 is KGHDR and CDR2 is SFDVKD. CDR3 coding DNA: TGTGCCACCAGTGATACCAGGTACAATGAGCAGTTCTTC. Translated, it gives CATSDTRYNEQFF.

The rearrangement uses TRBV6-5 and TRBJ1-2, with D possibly TRBD1 on 6 matching bases. The CDR3 has 14 amino acids. Trimming took off 7 bases at V and 6 bases at J, with 18 bases between the two ends. Germline V gene lookup returns CDR1 MNHEY and CDR2 SVGAGI. The CDR3 loop reads CASKKRGGGNGYTF. DNA for the CDR3: TGTGCCAGCAAAAAGAGGGGGGGAGGGAATGGCTACACCTTC.

The CDR3 sequence: CASISTGEAFF. CDR3 sequence (DNA): TGTGCCAGCATTTCGACAGGGGAAGCTTTCTTT. The V and J genes are TRBV2 and TRBJ1-1, with TRBD1 matching over 7 bases. This CDR3 contains 11 residues. Per the germline V gene, CDR1 is SNHLY and CDR2 is FYNNEI. J lost 8 bases, V lost 7 bases, and 4 bases had no gene match.

Details on this clone: Other DNA sequences in the same sample also yield this CDR3. The chain combines TRBV7-2 with TRBJ2-5, with TRBD2 identical over 12 bases. Unmatched junction bases numbered 1, after V lost 0 bases and J lost 2 bases. CDR1 is SGHTA, CDR2 FQGNSA, per germline. The CDR3 runs to 16 residues. The CDR3 here is CASSLALAGGQETQYF. CDR3 nucleotides: TGTGCCAGCAGCTTAGCGCTAGCGGGGGGGCAAGAGACCCAGTACTTC.